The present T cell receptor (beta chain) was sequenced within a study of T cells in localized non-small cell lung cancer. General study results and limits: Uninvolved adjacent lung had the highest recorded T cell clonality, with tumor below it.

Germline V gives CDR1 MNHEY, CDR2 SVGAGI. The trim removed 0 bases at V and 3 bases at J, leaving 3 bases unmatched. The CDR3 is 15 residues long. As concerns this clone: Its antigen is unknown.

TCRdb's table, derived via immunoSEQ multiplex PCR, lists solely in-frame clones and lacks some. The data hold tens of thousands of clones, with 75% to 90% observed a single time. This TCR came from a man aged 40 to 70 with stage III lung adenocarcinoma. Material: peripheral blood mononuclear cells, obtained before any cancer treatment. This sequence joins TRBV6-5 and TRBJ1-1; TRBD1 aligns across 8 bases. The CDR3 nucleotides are TGTGCCAGCAGTTACTCAGGGACAGGCCACACTGAAGCTTTCTTT. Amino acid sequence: CASSYSGTGHTEAFF.